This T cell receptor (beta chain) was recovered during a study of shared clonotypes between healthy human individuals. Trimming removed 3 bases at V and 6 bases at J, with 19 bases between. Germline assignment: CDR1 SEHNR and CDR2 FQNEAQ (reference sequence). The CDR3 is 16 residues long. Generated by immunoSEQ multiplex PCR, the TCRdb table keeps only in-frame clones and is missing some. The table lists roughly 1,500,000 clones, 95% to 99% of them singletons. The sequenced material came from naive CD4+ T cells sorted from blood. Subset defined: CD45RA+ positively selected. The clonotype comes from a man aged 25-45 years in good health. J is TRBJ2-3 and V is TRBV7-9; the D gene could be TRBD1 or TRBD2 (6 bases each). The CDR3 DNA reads TGTGCCAGCAGCTTTGAGACAGGCCCGGCGGGGGATACGCAGTATTTT. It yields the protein CASSFETGPAGDTQYF.